The 21 T cell receptor beta chains listed next were all sequenced from one sample in a study of response to subunit inactivated influenza vaccine (dated by TCRdb to 2017 to 2018). The library was prepared using RT-PCR. These reads were obtained on an Illumina HiSeq 2500. TCRdb ran its own pipeline on the public reads, namely fastp trimming at Q25 and MiXCR clone calling, and kept in-frame beta chains. When rows share a CDR3 protein, they turn into one entry using the most common DNA and genes. Counted in this sample were roughly 630,000 distinct CDR3 sequences; about 15% of them appeared once. The ten most abundant clones make up less than 8.5% of the sample. The sequenced sample was PBMCs from blood, obtained 14 days before vaccination. The receptors were gathered from a man aged 45-65 years who received an inactivated influenza vaccine. Donor details come from another sample of the same person, matched by shared clones.

The chain is built from TRBV20-1 and TRBJ2-1; TRBD2 matches at 9 bases. The J segment lost 6 bases and the V segment lost 6 bases, leaving 9 bases of the junction unmatched. The CDR3 length is 14 residues. Germline assignment: CDR1 DFQATT and CDR2 SNEGSKA (reference sequence). The CDR3 region has the DNA TGCAGTGCGGGCCCCGGGACTAGCATCAATGAGCAGTTCTTC. Translation gives CSAGPGTSINEQFF.

In its sample, this clonotype was seen a few times. V gene TRBV6-5 combines with J gene TRBJ1-4; D not certain. Between the trimmed V and J ends, which lost 0 bases and 0 bases, there was a span of 5 bases. The V gene's germline CDR1 is MNHEY and CDR2 SVGAGI. CDR3 length: 15 amino acids. The CDR3 coding sequence is TGTGCCAGCAGTTACTCGCAGACAACTAATGAAAAACTGTTTTTT. This encodes CASSYSQTTNEKLFF.

The V and J genes are TRBV5-1 and TRBJ2-1; D perhaps matches TRBD2 (6 bases). V was cut by 0 bases and J by 6 bases, with 10 bases left in between. Germline V gene sequence: CDR1 SGHRS, CDR2 YFSETQ. The CDR3 is 14 residues long. The CDR3 bases are TGCGCCAGCAGCTTGGGGGGGACTGCCAATGAGCAGTTCTTC. Amino acid sequence: CASSLGGTANEQFF. The complete variable domain, with remaining parts taken from reference TRBV5-1 and TRBJ2-1, reads KAGVTQTPRYLIKTRGQQVTLSCSPISGHRSVSWYQQTPGQGLQFLFEYFSETQRNKGNFPGRFSGRQFSNSRSEMNVSTLELGDSALYLCASSLGGTANEQFFGPGTRLTVL.

The V gene is TRBV11-2, the J gene TRBJ1-5; D is perhaps TRBD1 (6 bases). This CDR3 is built from 14 residues. Germline V gives CDR1 SGHAT, CDR2 FQNNGV. The V end was cut by 5 bases, the J end by 3 bases, with 11 bases between. CDR3: CASSADSNNQPQHF. CDR3 nucleotides: TGTGCCAGCAGCGCGGACAGTAACAATCAGCCCCAGCATTTT.

This chain links TRBV5-1 with TRBJ2-3, with TRBD2 matching 9 bases. The CDR3 has 14 residues. Germline CDR1 and CDR2: SGHRS and YFSETQ. The V gene end was trimmed by 4 bases and the J gene end by 4 bases; junction bases not matched to a gene: 4. DNA for the CDR3: TGCGCCAGCAGCCCTAGCGGGGACCCAGATACGCAGTATTTT. Translated: CASSPSGDPDTQYF.

This clonotype was seen at least ten times. J is TRBJ1-1 and V is TRBV3-1, with 9 bases that match TRBD1. The J segment lost 11 bases and the V segment lost 1 base, leaving 11 bases of the junction unmatched. The CDR3 is 15 residues long. Germline CDR1 reads LGHDT; CDR2 reads YNNKEL (reference sequence). CDR3 protein: CASSQGGDRGIEAFF. CDR3 in DNA: TGTGCCAGCAGCCAAGGGGGCGACAGGGGGATAGAGGCTTTCTTT.

The chain couples TRBV2 to TRBJ2-2, with 7 bases identical to TRBD2. The V and J ends lost 7 bases and 1 base, in that order; junction bases with no gene match: 3. The CDR3 contains 14 residues. Germline V gene data show CDR1 as SNHLY and CDR2 as FYNNEI. This CDR3 is CASIRGENTGELFF. The DNA of the CDR3 is TGTGCCAGCATACGGGGGGAGAACACCGGGGAGCTGTTTTTT.

The chain combines TRBV12-3 or TRBV12-4 with TRBJ2-2; no definite D call. Trimming stripped 4 bases from V and 6 bases from J, with 15 bases between. The CDR3 length is 15 residues. The CDR3 reads CASSYLVSGPGELFF. CDR3 DNA: TGTGCCAGCAGTTACTTGGTCTCCGGGCCCGGGGAGCTGTTTTTT.

This clonotype was counted a few times. This chain joins TRBV25-1 and TRBJ1-1; D is unresolved. The CDR3 has 13 amino acids. CDR1 and CDR2 (germline): MGHDK, SYGVNS. Deletions cut 5 bases from V and 0 bases from J, with 7 bases between. CDR3 bases: TGTGCCAGCAGTAACGCCGTGAACACTGAAGCTTTCTTT. Amino acids: CASSNAVNTEAFF.

The chain is built from TRBV30 and TRBJ1-2; D is unclear. This CDR3 is 14 amino acids long. Per the germline V gene, CDR1 is GTSNPN and CDR2 is SVGIG (reference sequence). The V end was cut by 0 bases, the J end by 2 bases, with 10 bases between. CDR3 amino acids: CAWSVLRTNYGYTF. CDR3 nucleotide sequence: TGTGCCTGGAGTGTACTTCGGACCAACTATGGCTACACCTTC.

This clonotype was seen a few times. The chain has TRBV5-1 and TRBJ2-3; 8 positions agree with TRBD2. The CDR3 totals 15 residues. CDR1 SGHRS and CDR2 YFSETQ come from the germline V gene. Germline trimming cut 4 bases from V and 2 bases from J; bases unmatched to any gene: 6. CDR3 in amino acids: CASSRTSGYTDTQYF. CDR3 in DNA: TGCGCCAGCAGCAGAACTAGCGGATACACAGATACGCAGTATTTT.

This chain uses TRBV7-3 with TRBJ2-1, with 7 bases fitting TRBD2. Germline values: CDR1 SGHTA, CDR2 FQGTGA. The length of the CDR3 is 14 residues. The V and J ends lost 5 bases and 4 bases, in that order; junction bases with no gene match: 5. The CDR3 DNA reads TGTGCCAGCAGCCGTAGCGGGCCTTACAATGAGCAGTTCTTC. It yields the protein CASSRSGPYNEQFF.

About this clonotype itself: This sequence may be a read error, since a much larger clone differs from it by one base. The chain couples TRBV11-2 to TRBJ2-5; D not certain. Germline V gene data show CDR1 as SGHAT and CDR2 as FQNNGV. V shed 7 bases and J shed 5 bases, with 14 bases lying between them. This CDR3 region has 13 residues. The CDR3 spells CASNPGVLETQYF. CDR3 DNA: TGTGCCAGCAACCCTGGGGTTCTTGAGACCCAGTACTTC.

The chain recombines TRBV3-1 with TRBJ1-3; D uncertain. CDR3 size: 13 residues. In germline, CDR1 is LGHDT, CDR2 YNNKEL (reference sequence). The ends were cut back, 3 bases at V and 10 bases at J, with 13 bases in the middle. Here the CDR3 DNA reads TGTGCCAGCAGCCAGTCCGGGTTGCTAACCATATATTTT. It codes for CASSQSGLLTIYF.

In this sample, this clonotype turned up a few times. This chain links TRBV20-1 with TRBJ1-1; possible D gene TRBD1, 6 bases. This CDR3 has 14 amino acids. The V end lost 3 bases, the J end lost 1 base, and 12 bases lay between the germline ends. The germline V gene has CDR1 DFQATT and CDR2 SNEGSKA (reference sequence). CDR3: CSARIQGWNTEAFF. In DNA form, the CDR3 reads TGCAGTGCTAGGATACAGGGTTGGAACACTGAAGCTTTCTTT.

This clonotype was seen a single time. The V call is TRBV15, the J call TRBJ2-7, with D tentatively TRBD2 (5 bases). This CDR3 has 13 residues. Germline CDR1 is LNHNV and CDR2 is YYDKDF (reference sequence). V lost 0 bases and J 9 bases, leaving 12 bases between the germline ends. CDR3 in DNA: TGTGCCACCAGCAGAGATAAGTCGAGGGTGCAGTACTTC. This gives the protein CATSRDKSRVQYF. Variable domain in full (rest from reference TRBV15 and TRBJ2-7): DAMVIQNPRYQVTQFGKPVTLSCSQTLNHNVMYWYQQKSSQAPKLLFHYYDKDFNNEADTPDNFQSRRPNTSFCFLDIRSPGLGDTAMYLCATSRDKSRVQYFGPGTRLTVT.

This clonotype occurred a few times. The rearrangement links TRBV7-2 to TRBJ1-2, with 7 bases identical to TRBD1. The CDR3 extends over 15 amino acids. With 5 bases clipped from V and 4 bases from J, the junction kept 10 bases outside the gene matches. Germline values: CDR1 SGHTA, CDR2 FQGNSA. The CDR3 sequence is CASSLDRVNRYGYTF. The CDR3 bases are TGTGCCAGCAGCCTAGACAGGGTTAATCGCTATGGCTACACCTTC.

The chain couples TRBV28 to TRBJ1-1; D is undetermined. The CDR3 length is 11 residues. Germline V gene sequence: CDR1 MDHEN, CDR2 SYDVKM. V dropped 10 bases and J dropped 5 bases, with 11 bases sitting between them. CDR3 sequence: CATIIETEAFF. In DNA form, the CDR3 reads TGTGCCACCATTATTGAGACTGAAGCTTTCTTT.

In its sample, this clonotype was seen a few times. A much larger clone differs by one base, so this may be a read error. This sequence joins TRBV12-3 or TRBV12-4 and TRBJ1-1; weak D call: TRBD1 (6 bases). With 6 bases removed from V and 1 base from J, the gap between germline ends came to 12 bases. CDR3 size: 14 residues. For the CDR3, the DNA is TGTGCCAGCAGCCCGGGACACGGGAACACTGAAGCTTTCTTT. Encoded protein: CASSPGHGNTEAFF.

This clonotype was seen ten or more times. This chain uses TRBV12-3 or TRBV12-4 with TRBJ1-2; 7 nucleotides align to TRBD1. Trimming removed 7 bases from V and 3 bases from J; junction bases left unmatched: 11. CDR3 length equals 15 residues. CDR3 bases: TGTGCCAGCAAGCTCACACAGGGGTTTCACTATGGCTACACCTTC. Translation gives CASKLTQGFHYGYTF.

This clonotype was observed a handful of times. This sequence joins TRBV20-1 and TRBJ2-1; 9 bases agree with TRBD1. V was clipped by 6 bases and J by 7 bases; unmatched bases: 10. CDR1 and CDR2 from the germline V gene are DFQATT and SNEGSKA (reference sequence). The CDR3 covers 14 residues. Here the CDR3 reads CSAKQGAAGNEQFF. CDR3 in DNA: TGCAGTGCGAAACAGGGGGCAGCGGGTAATGAGCAGTTCTTC.